The subject of this entry is one TCR beta chain. The data were obtained in a study of blood T cell repertoires in COVID-19. Study summary: The cDNA or gDNA used as material had been derived from T cells, B-cell-depleted T cells, or PBMCs.

Only in-frame clones appear in the TCRdb table, and some are missing; sequencing was by immunoSEQ multiplex PCR. The repertoire holds about 220,000 clones, with approximately 85% as singletons. This CDR3 contains 15 residues. With 3 bases removed from V and 6 bases from J, the gap between germline ends came to 12 bases. Germline V gene lookup returns CDR1 LNHDA and CDR2 SQIVND (reference sequence). It was during active infection that Seattle patients were enrolled and then longitudinally followed. This receptor was taken from an older woman with COVID-19, enrolled during active disease. Material for sequencing was peripheral blood. This chain uses TRBV19 with TRBJ1-6; a possible D gene is TRBD1 (6 bases). The CDR3 DNA follows: TGTGCCAGTAGTATTTTGGGGGCTGGTAATTCACCCCTCCACTTT. It yields the protein CASSILGAGNSPLHF.